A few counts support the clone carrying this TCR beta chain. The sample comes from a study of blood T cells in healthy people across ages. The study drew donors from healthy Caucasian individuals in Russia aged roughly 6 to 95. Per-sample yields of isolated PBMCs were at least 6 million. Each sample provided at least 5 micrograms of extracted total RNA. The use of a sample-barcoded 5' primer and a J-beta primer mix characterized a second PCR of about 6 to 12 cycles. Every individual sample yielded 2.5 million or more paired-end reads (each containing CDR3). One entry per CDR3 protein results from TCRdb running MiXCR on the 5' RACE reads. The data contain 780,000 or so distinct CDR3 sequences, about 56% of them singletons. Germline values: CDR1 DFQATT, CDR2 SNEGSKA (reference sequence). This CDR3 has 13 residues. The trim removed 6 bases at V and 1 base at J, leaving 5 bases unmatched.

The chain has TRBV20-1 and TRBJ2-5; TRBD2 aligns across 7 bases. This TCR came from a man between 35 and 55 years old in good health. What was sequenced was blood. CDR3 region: CSAAGPSQETQYF. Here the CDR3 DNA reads TGCAGTGCAGCGGGACCGAGCCAAGAGACCCAGTACTTC.